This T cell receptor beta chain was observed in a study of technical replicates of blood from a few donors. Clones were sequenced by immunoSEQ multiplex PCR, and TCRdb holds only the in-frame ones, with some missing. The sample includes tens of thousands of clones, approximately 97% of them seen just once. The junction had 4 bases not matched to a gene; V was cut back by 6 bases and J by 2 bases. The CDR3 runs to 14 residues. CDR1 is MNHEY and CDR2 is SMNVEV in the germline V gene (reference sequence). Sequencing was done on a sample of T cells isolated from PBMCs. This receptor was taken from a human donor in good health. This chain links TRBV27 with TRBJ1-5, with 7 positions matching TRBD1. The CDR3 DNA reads TGTGCCAGCAGCGTAACAGGGGGCAATCAGCCCCAGCATTTT. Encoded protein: CASSVTGGNQPQHF.